Listed below are T cell receptor beta chains from one sample, sequenced in a study of follicular helper T cells after annual influenza vaccination. Some clones are missing from TCRdb's copy, which holds only in-frame ones; the method was immunoSEQ multiplex PCR. Of about 27,000 clones listed, approximately 80% are singletons. The material was CXCR5+ CD38- circulating T follicular helper cells from blood, obtained on the day of influenza vaccination. The receptors shown here come from an adult who received the influenza vaccine. Both conserved end residues are part of each CDR3.

cdr3_aa,v_call
CASRPGGQGANEQYF,TRBV11-2
CASSKSRTNTGELFF,TRBV19
CAALETGVLSNQPQHF,TRBV28
CASSFRRWTGGGEQFF,TRBV7-2
CASSLSSNQPQHF,TRBV11-2
CASSRTGTPNYGYTF,TRBV7-9
CASSLHWATGFSGNTIYF,TRBV28
CATQRGQQNTGELFF,TRBV10-3
CASSLAPGRQMNTEAFF,TRBV5-1
CASRRGHTYEQYF,TRBV6-5
CASSLGGTGETQYF,TRBV7-6
CAWSATRTGELFF,TRBV30
CASTRTGSFSRTDTQYF,TRBV19
CASSHKQGRGEQYF,TRBV5-1
CAADRGFFNTEAFF,TRBV30
CASSPRTGVGEQYF,TRBV11-3
CASSDMRPGNTIYF,TRBV5-1
CASSLGRQSVGELFF,TRBV7-2
CAGSFRRWTGGGEQFF,TRBV7-2
CASSLSGGATGELFF,TRBV4-1
CASSPPPGASGTYQFF,TRBV5-4
CASSQGQGTGELFF,TRBV5-4
CASSRDRVHGYTF,TRBV6-5
CASRLPGLAGDTQYF,TRBV7-2
CASSLAPSGEAGELFF,TRBV5-1
CASSQDFTGYEQYF,TRBV4-2
CASSDDDLREKLFF,TRBV2
CASSLEQGARYEQFF,TRBV5-1
CASRNLGTSGYEQYF,TRBV27
CASSLLSRRGTGELFF,TRBV5-1
CAISPRTGDTEAFF,TRBV10-3
CASSVVEGTEAFF,TRBV9
CASTRGYRSHQPQHF,TRBV19
CASSPGTSGSGTDTQYF,TRBV18
CASRRGQGFNQPQHF,TRBV10-1
CASSEAFVGSAYEQYF,TRBV6-1
CASRSRAFLGGMNTEAFF,TRBV5-1
CASSTSRRGIQYF,TRBV19
CASSLGGYTDTQYF,TRBV5-1
CASARGRGNSYEQYF,TRBV28
CASSRDSTYEQYF,TRBV5-1
CASALDWSSYEQYF,TRBV6-6